The 31 T cell receptor beta chains below come from one sample, sequenced in a study of neurological immune-mediated disorders. TCRdb re-called the 5' RACE reads through MiXCR, storing one row per CDR3 protein. The sample has tens of thousands of distinct CDR3 sequences; under 30% are singletons. Sequencing was done on a sample of CD4+ T cells from blood. The receptors come from a middle-aged man with HTLV-1-associated myelopathy (HAM/TSP).

This clonotype was observed many times. This rearrangement joins TRBV5-1 to TRBJ1-1; 7 nucleotides agree with TRBD1. V dropped 1 base and J dropped 6; count of bases not matched to a gene: 3. This CDR3 contains 13 residues. In germline, CDR1 is SGHRS, CDR2 YFSETQ. Written as DNA, the CDR3 is TGCGCCAGCAGCTTGCAAGGGGGCCCTGAAGCTTTCTTT. Translation: CASSLQGGPEAFF.

This clonotype was counted ten times or more. The rearrangement links TRBV12-3 or TRBV12-4 to TRBJ2-7; 9 bases are a match to TRBD2. V shed 6 bases and J 2 bases; nucleotides not matched to a gene: 8. There are 15 residues in the CDR3. CDR3 nucleotide sequence: TGTGCCAGCAGCCGGGGCGGGAGGGCCGCCTACGAGCAGTACTTC. It translates to CASSRGGRAAYEQYF.

This clonotype has ten or more counts. The J gene is TRBJ1-5, the V gene TRBV28; D unresolved. This CDR3 is 15 amino acids long. Trimming stripped 4 bases from V and 4 bases from J, with 14 bases between. CDR1 is MDHEN and CDR2 is SYDVKM in the germline V gene. The CDR3 bases are TGTGCCAGCAGTTGGCAACTATCAAGTAATCAGCCCCAGCATTTT. Translated, it gives CASSWQLSSNQPQHF.

The chain combines TRBV7-9 with TRBJ2-5; D is perhaps TRBD2 (5 bases). The CDR3 runs 15 residues. V dropped 3 bases and J dropped 5 bases, with 16 bases sitting between them. Germline CDR1 SEHNR, CDR2 FQNEAQ (reference sequence). The CDR3, as DNA: TGTGCCAGCAGCTTGCTCAGCCTCCCGGGGGAGACCCAGTACTTC. This gives the protein CASSLLSLPGETQYF. The full variable domain, in which reference TRBV7-9 and TRBJ2-5 provide the parts outside the CDR3, is DTGVSQNPRHKITKRGQNVTFRCDPISEHNRLYWYRQTLGQGPEFLTYFQNEAQLEKSRLLSDRFSAERPKGSFSTLEIQRTEQGDSAMYLCASSLLSLPGETQYFGPGTRLLVL.

In the case of this clonotype: Its ends do not fully match the called genes, so a read error is possible. The rearrangement joins TRBV7-8 to TRBJ2-5, with TRBD1 matching 8 bases. CDR3 length: 13 residues. CDR1 and CDR2 (germline): SGHVS, FQNEAQ. CDR3 sequence reads: CAGAGTGGENQYF. The CDR3 DNA follows: TGTGCCGGCGCAGGGACAGGCGGCGAGAACCAGTACTTC.

This clonotype has ten or more counts. The rearrangement uses TRBV20-1 and TRBJ2-1; 13 nucleotides agree with TRBD2. With V trimmed by 1 base and J by 7 bases, 7 bases remained unmatched. This CDR3 is built from 16 residues. CDR1 and CDR2 (germline): DFQATT, SNEGSKA (reference sequence). The CDR3: CSARAGLAGVGNEQFF. The CDR3 DNA reads as TGCAGTGCTAGAGCCGGACTAGCGGGAGTCGGGAATGAGCAGTTCTTC.

This clonotype was detected ten times or more. This chain links TRBV6-1 with TRBJ2-7; either TRBD1 or TRBD2 may fit D (7 bases each). The CDR3 has 14 residues. The V gene lost 4 bases and the J gene lost 4 bases, with 14 bases spanning the gap. CDR1 is MNHNS and CDR2 is SASEGT in the germline V gene. The CDR3 protein is CASSAGGGGYEQYF. The CDR3 region has the DNA TGTGCCAGCAGTGCAGGGGGGGGTGGTTACGAGCAGTACTTC.

This rearrangement joins TRBV12-3 or TRBV12-4 to TRBJ2-1; no clear D gene. This CDR3 is built from 15 residues. Trimming took 1 base from V and 6 from J, leaving 13 bases between them. CDR3 bases: TGTGCCAGCAGTTTAGGGGTCCAAGGTGCCAATGAGCAGTTCTTC. Amino acids: CASSLGVQGANEQFF.

The table lists this clonotype with many counts. The rearrangement joins TRBV5-1 to TRBJ2-1; D call uncertain. CDR3 length: 15 residues. Germline V gives CDR1 SGHRS, CDR2 YFSETQ. Trimming removed 4 bases at V and 0 bases at J, with 11 bases between. CDR3 loop: CASSAAPSSYNEQFF. Written as DNA, the CDR3 is TGCGCCAGCAGCGCTGCCCCGAGCTCCTACAATGAGCAGTTCTTC. The full variable domain, with the rest looked up from reference TRBV5-1 and TRBJ2-1, is KAGVTQTPRYLIKTRGQQVTLSCSPISGHRSVSWYQQTPGQGLQFLFEYFSETQRNKGNFPGRFSGRQFSNSRSEMNVSTLELGDSALYLCASSAAPSSYNEQFFGPGTRLTVL.

At least ten counts were recorded for this clonotype. The genes are TRBV20-1 and TRBJ2-3; 13 positions agree with TRBD2. Germline CDR1 is DFQATT and CDR2 is SNEGSKA (reference sequence). J was trimmed by 5 bases and V by 5 bases; bases with no gene match: 10. CDR3 length: 16 amino acids. This chain's CDR3 is CSAGGTSGEVGDTQYF. CDR3 bases: TGCAGTGCTGGGGGGACTAGCGGGGAAGTTGGAGATACGCAGTATTTT.

This chain uses TRBV29-1 with TRBJ2-6; 8 nucleotides align to TRBD2. The CDR3 totals 15 residues. CDR1 and CDR2 (germline): SQVTM, ANQGSEA. The V and J ends lost 5 bases and 0 bases, in that order; junction bases with no gene match: 3. CDR3 protein: CSVSGGLSGANVLTF. As DNA, the CDR3 is TGCAGCGTTAGCGGGGGCCTCTCTGGGGCCAACGTCCTGACTTTC.

This clonotype has a count of ten or more. J is TRBJ1-6 and V is TRBV27; no firm D call. The CDR3 sequence is 14 residues long. Germline V gene lookup returns CDR1 MNHEY and CDR2 SMNVEV (reference sequence). Trimming cost V 8 bases and J 7 bases, with 15 bases left between them. CDR3 DNA: TGTGCCAGCGGATTTATGAGTCGCAATTCACCCCTCCACTTT. Protein: CASGFMSRNSPLHF.

The J gene is TRBJ2-3, the V gene TRBV11-2, with D perhaps matching TRBD2 (5 bases). The germline V gene encodes CDR1 SGHAT and CDR2 FQNNGV. The CDR3 consists of 15 residues. Trimming took off 7 bases at V and 2 bases at J, with 16 bases between the two ends. The CDR3: CASIAGLRHTDTQYF. CDR3 DNA sequence: TGTGCCAGCATCGCAGGACTGAGACACACAGATACGCAGTATTTT.

This clonotype showed up just a few times. This chain joins TRBV7-3 and TRBJ2-3, with 15 bases aligning to TRBD2. This CDR3 region has 18 residues. V trimming: 5 bases; J trimming: 4 bases; junction bases outside the gene matches: 10. Germline CDR1 reads SGHTA; CDR2 reads FQGTGA. CDR3 nucleotides: TGTGCCAGCAGCCCACGGACTAGCGGGAGGGCCCAGCCAGATACGCAGTATTTT. It translates to CASSPRTSGRAQPDTQYF.

In its sample, this clonotype was seen a few times. CDR3 nucleotide sequence: TGCAGCGTTGAAAGGGGGGGAAACATTCAGTACTTC. Translation gives CSVERGGNIQYF. The chain employs TRBV29-1 and TRBJ2-4, with a tentative D call TRBD2 (7 bases). The CDR3 is made up of 12 amino acids. Germline CDR1 and CDR2: SQVTM and ANQGSEA. V shed 2 bases and J shed 6 bases, with 8 bases lying between them.

This clonotype has ten or more counts. The rearrangement joins TRBV7-9 to TRBJ1-2, with D possibly TRBD1 on 6 matching bases. Deletions cut 7 bases from V and 4 bases from J, with 25 bases between. Germline CDR1 reads SEHNR; CDR2 reads FQNEAQ (reference sequence). The CDR3 spans 17 residues. Here the CDR3 reads CASKETQDSGQLYGYTF. CDR3 nucleotides: TGTGCCAGCAAGGAAACCCAAGATTCGGGACAACTCTATGGCTACACCTTC.

The CDR3 nucleotides are TGTGCCAGCAGCTTAGGACGGAACTCCTACGAGCAGTACTTC. Translation: CASSLGRNSYEQYF. The chain has TRBV7-8 and TRBJ2-7; D is unclear. Germline CDR1 is SGHVS and CDR2 is FQNEAQ. This CDR3 is 14 amino acids long. The V end lost 1 base, the J end lost 0 bases, and 7 bases lay between the germline ends.

For this clonotype: Its ends do not fully match the called genes, so a read error is possible. CDR3 in amino acids: CTSSLIGSSGANVLTF. The CDR3, as DNA: TGCACCAGCAGCTTGATTGGCAGCTCTGGGGCCAACGTCCTGACTTTC. The rearrangement uses TRBV5-1 and TRBJ2-6; D not resolved. The CDR3 is 16 amino acids. Germline CDR1 is SGHRS and CDR2 is YFSETQ.

In regard to this clonotype: Sequence at one end of the junction differs from germline and may be a read error. CDR3 DNA sequence: TGCACCAGCAGTACGGCGGGGGTAAGGGAGGAAAAACTGTTTTTT. Protein: CTSSTAGVREEKLFF. The chain couples TRBV5-1 to TRBJ1-4, with TRBD1 as a possible D gene (5 bases). Germline V lookup: CDR1 SGHRS, CDR2 YFSETQ. The CDR3 consists of 15 residues. Full variable domain (outside the CDR3, taken from reference TRBV5-1 and TRBJ1-4): KAGVTQTPRYLIKTRGQQVTLSCSPISGHRSVSWYQQTPGQGLQFLFEYFSETQRNKGNFPGRFSGRQFSNSRSEMNVSTLELGDSALYLCTSSTAGVREEKLFFGSGTQLSVL.

This clonotype was observed many times. V gene TRBV6-4 combines with J gene TRBJ1-1, with 7 bases identical to TRBD1. V was pared by 6 bases and J by 2 bases, with 6 bases of the junction left unmatched. The CDR3 contains 14 residues. Germline V gene lookup returns CDR1 MRHNA and CDR2 SNTAGT. The CDR3 DNA reads TGTGCCAGCAGACTTGGGACAGCCAACACTGAAGCTTTCTTT. Its translation is CASRLGTANTEAFF.

By share, this clonotype ranks as medium-sized. The CDR3 loop is CSVLPEVNYGYTF. The CDR3 DNA is TGCAGCGTTCTCCCGGAGGTTAACTATGGCTACACCTTC. The chain joins TRBV29-1 to TRBJ1-2; no reliable D call. Germline V gene sequence: CDR1 SQVTM, CDR2 ANQGSEA. Deletions cut 5 bases from V and 1 base from J, with 11 bases between. The CDR3 extends over 13 amino acids.

This clonotype was observed at least ten times. The gene calls are TRBV7-2 and TRBJ1-2; D not resolved. V was clipped by 4 bases and J by 1 base, with 10 bases between them. This CDR3 comprises 14 residues. In germline, CDR1 is SGHTA, CDR2 FQGNSA. The CDR3 DNA reads TGTGCCAGCAGCTCCGGGAACCTTAACTATGGCTACACCTTC. Residues: CASSSGNLNYGYTF.

This clonotype was counted many times. The chain combines TRBV20-1 with TRBJ2-2; D might be TRBD2 (6 bases). The V and J ends lost 0 bases and 4 bases respectively, with 21 bases between them. The CDR3 contains 18 residues. Germline V gene data show CDR1 as DFQATT and CDR2 as SNEGSKA (reference sequence). CDR3 amino acids: CSARDLRVGGPSTGELFF. CDR3 DNA sequence: TGCAGTGCTAGAGATCTCCGCGTGGGGGGTCCCTCCACCGGGGAGCTGTTTTTT.

This clonotype has a count of ten or more. This chain links TRBV24-1 with TRBJ1-5, with a possible D match to TRBD1 (5 bases). Trimming took 0 bases from V and 5 from J, leaving 13 bases between them. Germline V CDR1 and CDR2: KGHDR, SFDVKD. The CDR3 is 16 amino acids. The CDR3 loop reads CATSDLRTPGDQPQHF. Here the CDR3 DNA reads TGTGCCACCAGTGATTTGAGAACCCCGGGGGATCAGCCCCAGCATTTT.

This clonotype was counted a few times. This chain links TRBV7-2 with TRBJ1-2; a possible D gene is TRBD1 (6 bases). Looked up from germline, CDR1 is SGHTA and CDR2 is FQGNSA. This CDR3 is 16 amino acids long. V was cut by 4 bases and J by 0 bases, with 15 bases left in between. CDR3 DNA sequence: TGTGCCAGCAGCTCCGGAGGGAGGGGGTCTAACTATGGCTACACCTTC. This gives the protein CASSSGGRGSNYGYTF.

This clonotype was observed many times. V gene TRBV5-5 combines with J gene TRBJ1-1, with 9 bases aligning to TRBD1. The junction had 8 bases not matched to a gene; V was cut back by 3 bases and J by 2 bases. This CDR3 spans 16 amino acids. Germline V gene data show CDR1 as SGHKS and CDR2 as YYEKEE (reference sequence). The CDR3 reads CASSSVQGAGNTEAFF. CDR3 bases: TGTGCCAGCAGCTCGGTACAGGGGGCAGGAAACACTGAAGCTTTCTTT.

This clonotype is medium-sized. The gene calls are TRBV25-1 and TRBJ1-1; 7 positions match TRBD1. With V trimmed by 6 bases and J by 3 bases, 7 bases remained unmatched. The CDR3 has 14 residues. Germline V gene lookup returns CDR1 MGHDK and CDR2 SYGVNS. The CDR3 spells CASSNRDRYTEAFF. CDR3 bases: TGTGCCAGCAGCAACCGGGACAGATACACTGAAGCTTTCTTT.

This clonotype has at least ten counts. The chain has TRBV29-1 and TRBJ1-1; D is unresolved. CDR1 is SQVTM, CDR2 ANQGSEA, per germline. V dropped 4 bases and J dropped 3 bases, with 9 bases sitting between them. CDR3 length equals 12 residues. CDR3 in DNA: TGCAGCGTTGGTTGGGATTACACTGAAGCTTTCTTT. Encoded protein: CSVGWDYTEAFF.

The chain has TRBV20-1 and TRBJ2-1; 10 nucleotides align to TRBD1. There are 12 residues in the CDR3. The V gene's germline CDR1 is DFQATT and CDR2 SNEGSKA (reference sequence). Unmatched junction bases numbered 5, after V lost 6 bases and J lost 9 bases. DNA for the CDR3: TGCAGTGCACCGGGACAGGGGTTTGAGCAGTTCTTC. This encodes CSAPGQGFEQFF.

This clonotype was observed at least ten times. The V gene is TRBV2, the J gene TRBJ1-5; TRBD1 agrees at 7 bases. The CDR3 consists of 13 residues. Looked up from germline, CDR1 is SNHLY and CDR2 is FYNNEI. The V segment lost 2 bases and the J segment 15 bases; nucleotides outside the gene matches: 10. This CDR3 reads CASSERGPGRPHF. In DNA, the CDR3 is TGTGCCAGCAGTGAAAGGGGGCCAGGGCGCCCGCATTTT.

Worth noting for this clonotype: A much larger clone is a single base away; this may be a read error. This chain uses TRBV5-6 with TRBJ2-3; TRBD2 agrees at 13 bases. CDR1 is SGHDT, CDR2 YYEEEE, per germline. The CDR3 sequence is 20 residues long. Here the CDR3 DNA reads TGTGCCAGCAGCTCACTCCGTCGGACTAGCGGGAGCCCCGAGTGGGATACGCAGTTTTTT. As protein: CASSSLRRTSGSPEWDTQFF.